Listed here are 11 T cell receptor beta chains from one sample, sequenced in a study of T cell responses to AZD1222 COVID-19 vaccine. The method was immunoSEQ multiplex PCR; TCRdb's version includes in-frame clones alone and lacks a portion of them. The sample holds about 120,000 clones, around 87% seen once. The source material was peripheral blood, sampled on day 0 of AZD1222 vaccination. The receptors here all came from an adult in good health.

CDR3 coding DNA: TGTGCCAGCAGCCTGCCCCAGGGGGCATTTGGCTACACCTTC. Its translation is CASSLPQGAFGYTF. The chain links TRBV5-6 to TRBJ1-2, with TRBD1 matching 8 bases. J was trimmed by 7 bases and V by 4 bases; bases with no gene match: 9. Germline CDR1 is SGHDT and CDR2 is YYEEEE. There are 14 residues in the CDR3.

The CDR3 DNA reads as TGTGCCAGCGAGGACAGGTTGGGCGAGCAGTACTTC. It encodes CASEDRLGEQYF. The chain joins TRBV5-5 to TRBJ2-7; 7 bases agree with TRBD1. The V gene's germline CDR1 is SGHKS and CDR2 YYEKEE (reference sequence). J gave up 6 bases and V 7 bases, and 7 bases lay outside the gene matches. The CDR3 covers 12 residues.

The rearrangement links TRBV5-1 to TRBJ2-7; TRBD2 aligns across 7 bases. The V gene end was trimmed by 3 bases and the J gene end by 3 bases; junction bases not matched to a gene: 6. There are 14 residues in the CDR3. The V gene's germline CDR1 is SGHRS and CDR2 YFSETQ. The CDR3 coding sequence is TGCGCCAGCAGCTCCCGGGAGGTAAGCTACGAGCAGTACTTC. Its protein product is CASSSREVSYEQYF. The full variable domain, with the rest looked up from reference TRBV5-1 and TRBJ2-7, is KAGVTQTPRYLIKTRGQQVTLSCSPISGHRSVSWYQQTPGQGLQFLFEYFSETQRNKGNFPGRFSGRQFSNSRSEMNVSTLELGDSALYLCASSSREVSYEQYFGPGTRLTVT.

The chain uses TRBV28 and TRBJ2-7; TRBD1 agrees at 8 bases. V trimming: 8 bases; J trimming: 2 bases; junction bases outside the gene matches: 5. The CDR3 runs to 13 residues. Germline loops: CDR1 MDHEN, CDR2 SYDVKM. The CDR3 sequence is CASGQGNPYEQYF. The CDR3 DNA is TGTGCCAGCGGACAGGGTAACCCCTACGAGCAGTACTTC.

The gene calls are TRBV5-5 and TRBJ2-7, with a weak D call TRBD1 (6 bases). This CDR3 has 15 residues. Trimming left V 4 bases short and J 6 bases short, with 20 bases between. CDR1 is SGHKS, CDR2 YYEKEE, per germline (reference sequence). The CDR3 coding sequence is TGTGCCAGCAGCCGGTTTGGTACAGGGATCTTCGAGCAGTACTTC. Its protein product is CASSRFGTGIFEQYF.

This rearrangement joins TRBV5-6 to TRBJ1-4, with D unclear. Germline CDR1 is SGHDT and CDR2 is YYEEEE. V was trimmed by 0 bases and J by 10 bases, leaving 13 bases between them. The CDR3 extends over 14 amino acids. The CDR3 loop is CASSLGAVPRKLFF. CDR3 DNA: TGTGCCAGCAGCTTGGGGGCAGTCCCCAGAAAACTGTTTTTT.

The V and J genes are TRBV7-9 and TRBJ1-2, with D possibly matching TRBD1 (6 bases). The V gene's germline CDR1 is SEHNR and CDR2 FQNEAQ (reference sequence). V was cut by 7 bases and J by 0 bases, with 15 bases left in between. The CDR3 has 15 amino acids. Here the CDR3 reads CASTQSGATNYGYTF. The CDR3 DNA reads as TGTGCCAGCACCCAGTCGGGGGCTACTAACTATGGCTACACCTTC. Full variable domain (missing parts from reference TRBV7-9 and TRBJ1-2): DTGVSQNPRHKITKRGQNVTFRCDPISEHNRLYWYRQTLGQGPEFLTYFQNEAQLEKSRLLSDRFSAERPKGSFSTLEIQRTEQGDSAMYLCASTQSGATNYGYTFGSGTRLTVV.

This chain links TRBV5-6 with TRBJ1-1, with 8 bases that match TRBD1. Germline loops: CDR1 SGHDT, CDR2 YYEEEE. The CDR3 consists of 14 residues. V lost 4 bases to trimming and J lost 6 bases; unmatched junction nucleotides: 8. The CDR3 nucleotides are TGTGCCAGCAGCATCCTACAGGGGGAGGCTGAAGCTTTCTTT. Residues: CASSILQGEAEAFF.

V gene TRBV30 combines with J gene TRBJ1-2, with D unclear. The CDR3 contains 15 residues. V dropped 0 bases and J dropped 2 bases, with 13 bases sitting between them. Germline-derived CDR1 and CDR2 are GTSNPN and SVGIG (reference sequence). Here the CDR3 DNA reads TGTGCCTGGAGTGTCAAGGGCCGAATGAACTATGGCTACACCTTC. It specifies CAWSVKGRMNYGYTF.

This rearrangement joins TRBV28 to TRBJ2-1; 8 bases map to TRBD2. The CDR3 extends over 16 amino acids. Germline CDR1 MDHEN, CDR2 SYDVKM. The ends lost 6 bases at V and 5 bases at J; junction bases unmatched: 12. The CDR3 bases are TGTGCCAGCAGACTCCACCTTGCGGGAGGAAACAATGAGCAGTTCTTC. Translated, it gives CASRLHLAGGNNEQFF.

The rearrangement links TRBV14 to TRBJ2-1; D unresolved. The germline V gene has CDR1 SGHDN and CDR2 FVKESK. V lost 3 bases and J lost 12, with 21 bases in between. This CDR3 comprises 15 residues. The DNA for the CDR3 is TGTGCCAGCAGCCAGGCCGGGCCGCCCGCAGGTGGGCAGTTCTTC. Translating it yields CASSQAGPPAGGQFF. Full variable domain (missing parts from reference TRBV14 and TRBJ2-1): EAGVTQFPSHSVIEKGQTVTLRCDPISGHDNLYWYRRVMGKEIKFLLHFVKESKQDESGMPNNRFLAERTGGTYSTLKVQPAELEDSGVYFCASSQAGPPAGGQFFGPGTRLTVL.